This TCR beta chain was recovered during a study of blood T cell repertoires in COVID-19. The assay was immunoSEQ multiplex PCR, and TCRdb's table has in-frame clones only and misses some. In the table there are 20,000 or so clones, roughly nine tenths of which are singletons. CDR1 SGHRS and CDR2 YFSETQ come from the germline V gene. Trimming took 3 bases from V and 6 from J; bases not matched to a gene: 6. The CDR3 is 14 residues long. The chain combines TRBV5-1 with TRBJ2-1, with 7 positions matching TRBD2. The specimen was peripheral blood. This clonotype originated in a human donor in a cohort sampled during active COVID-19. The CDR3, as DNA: TGCGCCAGCAGCTCCCGACTAGCCTCCAATGAGCAGTTCTTC. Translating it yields CASSSRLASNEQFF.